The T cell receptor (beta chain) under discussion was sequenced for a study of cytomegalovirus exposure and HLA in healthy donors. Notes on the study in general: Analyzed later, most CMV-associated TCR beta chains appeared HLA-restricted.

In the PCR, 60 Vbeta and 13 Jbeta primers were used. Sequencing used immunoSEQ multiplex PCR; TCRdb keeps in-frame clones, though not all of them. The table lists approximately 160,000 clones, 55% to 80% of them singletons. This clone was recorded once. Its antigen remains unidentified. The sequenced sample was PBMCs. The clonotype originates from a woman between 18 and 29 years old in good health and CMV-seropositive.

Written as DNA, the CDR3 is TGTGCCAGCAGTTCGCTAATACAGGGAGCTGAAGCTTTCTTT. Encoded protein: CASSSLIQGAEAFF. V is TRBV27 and J is TRBJ1-1; D is perhaps TRBD1 (6 bases). V lost 4 bases, J lost 6 bases, and 15 bases lay in between. The germline gives CDR1 MNHEY, CDR2 SMNVEV (reference sequence). This CDR3 is 14 amino acids long.